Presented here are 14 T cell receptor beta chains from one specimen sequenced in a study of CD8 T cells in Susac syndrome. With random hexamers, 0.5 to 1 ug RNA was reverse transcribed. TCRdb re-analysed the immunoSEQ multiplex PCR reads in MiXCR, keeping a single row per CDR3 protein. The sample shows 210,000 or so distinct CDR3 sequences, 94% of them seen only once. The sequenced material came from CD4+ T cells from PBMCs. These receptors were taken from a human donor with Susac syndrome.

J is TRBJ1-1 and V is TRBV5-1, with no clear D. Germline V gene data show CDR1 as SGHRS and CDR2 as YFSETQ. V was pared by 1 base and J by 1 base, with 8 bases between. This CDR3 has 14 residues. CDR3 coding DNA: TGCGCCAGCAGCTTGACGGCTAAGAACACTGAAGCTTTCTTT. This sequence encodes CASSLTAKNTEAFF.

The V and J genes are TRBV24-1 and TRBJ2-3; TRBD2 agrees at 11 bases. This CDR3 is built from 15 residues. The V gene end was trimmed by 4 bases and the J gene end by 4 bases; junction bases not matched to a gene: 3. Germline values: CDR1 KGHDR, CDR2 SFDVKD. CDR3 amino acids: CATSEVAGGSDTQYF. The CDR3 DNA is TGTGCCACCAGTGAAGTAGCGGGGGGGTCAGATACGCAGTATTTT.

CDR3 DNA: TGCACCAGCAGCCAGGGCGGGGCCGTGAACACCGGGGAGCTGTTTTTT. Protein: CTSSQGGAVNTGELFF. The V call is TRBV1, the J call TRBJ2-2; the table's D call, TRBD1, was not checked against the DNA. TRBV1 corresponds to a pseudogene. This CDR3 region has 16 residues.

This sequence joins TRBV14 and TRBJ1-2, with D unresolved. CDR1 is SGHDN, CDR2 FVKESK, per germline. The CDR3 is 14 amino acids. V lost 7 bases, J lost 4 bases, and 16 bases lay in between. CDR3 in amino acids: CASTPFRRSYGYTF. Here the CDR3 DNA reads TGTGCCAGCACCCCGTTCCGGAGGAGCTATGGCTACACCTTC.

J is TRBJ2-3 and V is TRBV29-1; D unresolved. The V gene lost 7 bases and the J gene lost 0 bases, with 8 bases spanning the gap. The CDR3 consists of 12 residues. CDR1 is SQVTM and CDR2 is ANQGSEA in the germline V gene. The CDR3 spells CSGMDSTDTQYF. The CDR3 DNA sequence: TGCAGCGGGATGGACAGCACAGATACGCAGTATTTT.

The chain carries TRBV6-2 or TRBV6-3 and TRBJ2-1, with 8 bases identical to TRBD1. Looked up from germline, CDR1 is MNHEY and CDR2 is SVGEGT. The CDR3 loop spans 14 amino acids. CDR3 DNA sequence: TGTGCTACCAGGGGGCACTCCTCCTACAATGAGCAGTTCTTC. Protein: CATRGHSSYNEQFF.

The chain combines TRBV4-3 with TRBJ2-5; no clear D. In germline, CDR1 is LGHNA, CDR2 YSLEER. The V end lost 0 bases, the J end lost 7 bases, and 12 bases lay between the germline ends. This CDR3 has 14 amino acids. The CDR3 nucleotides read TGCGCCAGCAGCCAAGATCCCCTTTCGGGGACCCAGTACTTC. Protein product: CASSQDPLSGTQYF.

The CDR3 here is CASSRIPTVTGELFF. In DNA form, the CDR3 reads TGTGCCAGCAGCCGGATACCGACAGTTACCGGGGAGCTGTTTTTT. J is TRBJ2-2 and V is TRBV14; D might be TRBD1 (5 bases). Trimming shortened V by 4 bases and J by 5 bases, and 14 bases separated the two germline ends. The CDR3 totals 15 residues. Germline V gene sequence: CDR1 SGHDN, CDR2 FVKESK.

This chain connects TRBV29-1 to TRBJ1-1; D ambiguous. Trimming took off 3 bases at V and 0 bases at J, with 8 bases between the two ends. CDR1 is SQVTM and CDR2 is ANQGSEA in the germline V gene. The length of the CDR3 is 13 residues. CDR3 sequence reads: CSVDVAMNTEAFF. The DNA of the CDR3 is TGCAGCGTTGACGTAGCTATGAACACTGAAGCTTTCTTT.

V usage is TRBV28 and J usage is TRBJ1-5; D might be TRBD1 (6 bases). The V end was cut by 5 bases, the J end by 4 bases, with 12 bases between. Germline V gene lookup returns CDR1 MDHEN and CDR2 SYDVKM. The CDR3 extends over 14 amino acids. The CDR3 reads CASSPGGANQPQHF. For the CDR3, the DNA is TGTGCCAGCAGTCCCGGGGGGGCTAATCAGCCCCAGCATTTT.

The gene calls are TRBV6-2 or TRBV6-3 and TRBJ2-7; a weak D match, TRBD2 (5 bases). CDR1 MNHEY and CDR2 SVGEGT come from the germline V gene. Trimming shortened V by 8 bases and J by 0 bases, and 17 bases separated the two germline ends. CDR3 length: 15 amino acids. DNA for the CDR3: TGTGCCAGCGAGCTCGACGGGGTAAGCTCCTACGAGCAGTACTTC. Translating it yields CASELDGVSSYEQYF.

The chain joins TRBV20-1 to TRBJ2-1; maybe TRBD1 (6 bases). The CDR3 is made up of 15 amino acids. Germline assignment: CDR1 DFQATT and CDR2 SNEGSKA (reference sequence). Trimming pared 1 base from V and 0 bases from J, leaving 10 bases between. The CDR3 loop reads CSARGGQRSYNEQFF. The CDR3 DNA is TGCAGTGCTAGAGGCGGACAGCGCTCCTACAATGAGCAGTTCTTC.

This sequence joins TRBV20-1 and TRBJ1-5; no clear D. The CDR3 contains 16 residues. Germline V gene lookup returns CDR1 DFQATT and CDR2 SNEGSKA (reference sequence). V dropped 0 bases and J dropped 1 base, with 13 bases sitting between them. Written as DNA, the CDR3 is TGCAGTGCTAGAGATCGGGGATACGGGAGCAATCAGCCCCAGCATTTT. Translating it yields CSARDRGYGSNQPQHF.

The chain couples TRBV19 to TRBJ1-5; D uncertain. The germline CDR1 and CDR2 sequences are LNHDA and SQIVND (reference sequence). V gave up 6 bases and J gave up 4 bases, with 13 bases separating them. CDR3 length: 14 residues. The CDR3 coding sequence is TGTGCCAGTAGAATCGGTACGCTTAATCAGCCCCAGCATTTT. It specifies CASRIGTLNQPQHF.